Listed below are T cell receptor beta chains from one sample, sequenced in a study of blood T cell repertoires in COVID-19. The data were produced by immunoSEQ multiplex PCR, yet TCRdb's version contains in-frame clones alone and is incomplete. The sample shows some 300,000 clones, 70% to 90% of them seen only once. Sequenced input: peripheral blood. The receptors here all came from a woman aged 45-59 years with COVID-19, enrolled during active disease. Both conserved end residues are part of each CDR3. A D gene is named only where the DNA matches it firmly. Some rows have no size entry. The others give once, few or many, or a class for an expanded clone.

v_call,d_call,j_call,clone_size,cdr3_aa,cdr3_nt
TRBV27,TRBD2,TRBJ2-1,NA,CASRLGTSGRDDNEQFF,TGTGCCAGCAGATTAGGGACTAGCGGGAGGGATGACAATGAGCAGTTCTTC
TRBV19,TRBD2,TRBJ2-1,once,CASLPVGLAGGYNEQFF,TGTGCCAGTTTGCCTGTGGGGCTAGCGGGAGGGTACAATGAGCAGTTCTTC
TRBV18,TRBD2,TRBJ2-3,NA,CASSPGAGGTADTQYF,TGTGCCAGCTCACCTGGGGCGGGAGGAACGGCAGATACGCAGTATTTT
TRBV6-5,NA,TRBJ1-5,NA,CASSYERNQPQHF,TGTGCCAGCAGTTACGAGCGCAATCAGCCCCAGCATTTT
TRBV19,NA,TRBJ2-2,NA,CASSRDTPNTGELFF,TGTGCCAGTAGCAGGGACACCCCGAACACCGGGGAGCTGTTTTTT
TRBV19,TRBD1,TRBJ2-5,NA,CASSTTGDIVTQYF,TGTGCCAGTAGTACGACAGGGGATATCGTGACCCAGTACTTC
TRBV4-1,NA,TRBJ2-5,NA,CASSQVFRLNTETQYF,TGCGCCAGCAGCCAAGTATTCAGACTAAACACAGAGACCCAGTACTTC
TRBV18,TRBD2,TRBJ2-5,NA,CASSPRVGLAGGSETQYF,TGTGCCAGCTCACCACGAGTTGGACTAGCGGGAGGGTCAGAGACCCAGTACTTC
TRBV2,NA,TRBJ1-5,NA,CASSAVTGSHQPQHF,TGTGCCAGCAGTGCGGTGACAGGCTCCCATCAGCCCCAGCATTTT
TRBV13,NA,TRBJ1-1,NA,CASSLQLNRQVNTEAFF,TGTGCCAGCAGCCTACAATTAAATAGACAGGTGAACACTGAAGCTTTCTTT
TRBV18,NA,TRBJ1-2,NA,CASSRRGIYYGYTF,TGTGCCAGCTCACGAAGAGGGATTTACTATGGCTACACCTTC
TRBV29-1,NA,TRBJ2-1,NA,CSVERNSEQFF,TGCAGCGTTGAACGGAACAGTGAGCAGTTCTTC
TRBV19,TRBD1,TRBJ1-4,NA,CASRALQGAEEKLFF,TGTGCCAGCAGGGCCCTACAGGGGGCAGAGGAAAAACTGTTTTTT
TRBV5-1,TRBD2,TRBJ2-1,NA,CASSSGLAGGRNEQFF,TGCGCCAGCAGCTCAGGACTAGCGGGAGGGAGGAATGAGCAGTTCTTC
TRBV7-6,TRBD1,TRBJ1-3,NA,CASSSGQGAGNTIYF,TGTGCCAGCAGCTCGGGACAGGGGGCTGGAAACACCATATATTTT
TRBV3-1/TRBV3-2,NA,TRBJ2-1,NA,CASSQDIGGGYNEQFF,TGTGCCAGCAGCCAAGATATCGGGGGAGGCTACAATGAGCAGTTCTTC
TRBV6-2/TRBV6-3,NA,TRBJ2-6,NA,CASSLEGWGAGPSGANVLTF,TGTGCCAGCAGTTTGGAGGGCTGGGGTGCTGGACCCTCTGGGGCCAACGTCCTGACTTTC
TRBV7-3,NA,TRBJ2-1,once,CASSLTPDNEQFF,TGTGCCAGCAGCTTAACCCCCGACAATGAGCAGTTCTTC
TRBV24-1,TRBD1,TRBJ2-1,NA,CATNEGGDAYNEQFF,TGTGCCACCAATGAAGGGGGCGACGCCTACAATGAGCAGTTCTTC
TRBV7-2,NA,TRBJ1-5,NA,CASSSGQIQPQHF,TGTGCCAGCAGCTCCGGACAGATACAGCCCCAGCATTTT
TRBV7-9,NA,TRBJ1-5,NA,CASSLAQTGQPQHF,TGTGCCAGCAGCTTAGCCCAGACAGGCCAGCCCCAGCATTTT
TRBV18,NA,TRBJ2-5,NA,CASSSRKSRAETQYF,TGTGCCAGCTCATCACGAAAGAGCAGGGCGGAGACCCAGTACTTC